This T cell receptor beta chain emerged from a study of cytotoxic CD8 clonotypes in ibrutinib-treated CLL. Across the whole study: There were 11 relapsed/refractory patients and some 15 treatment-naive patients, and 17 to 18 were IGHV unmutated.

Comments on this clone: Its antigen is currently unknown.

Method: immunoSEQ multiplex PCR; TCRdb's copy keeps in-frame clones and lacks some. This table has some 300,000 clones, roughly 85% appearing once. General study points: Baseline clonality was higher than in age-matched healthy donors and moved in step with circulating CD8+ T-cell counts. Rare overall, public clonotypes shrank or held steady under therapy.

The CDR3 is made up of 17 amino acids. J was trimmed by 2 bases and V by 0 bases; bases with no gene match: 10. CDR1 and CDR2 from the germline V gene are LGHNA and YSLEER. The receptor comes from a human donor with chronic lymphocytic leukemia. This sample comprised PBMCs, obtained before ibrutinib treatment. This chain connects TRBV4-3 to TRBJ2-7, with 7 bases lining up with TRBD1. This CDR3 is CASSQDPRGTDPYEQYF. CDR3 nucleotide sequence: TGCGCCAGCAGCCAAGACCCAAGGGGGACAGATCCCTACGAGCAGTACTTC.